The rows below give T cell receptor beta chains drawn from one sample of a study of early T cells in non-severe SARS-CoV-2 infection. MiXCR, applied by TCRdb to the 5' RACE reads, yields one record per CDR3 protein. The sample includes fewer than 100,000 distinct CDR3 sequences, less than 20% of them seen just once. The sample comprised whole blood. The receptors derive from an adult who was a healthcare worker with PCR-confirmed SARS-CoV-2 infection or an uninfected control (not recorded which). The CDR3 runs from the conserved cysteine through the conserved F or W.

j_call v_call cdr3_aa
TRBJ2-3 TRBV19 CASRKQGAGDTQYF
TRBJ1-3 TRBV5-1 CASRRTGDGNTIYF
TRBJ1-1 TRBV6-5 CASSFRKNTEAFF
TRBJ2-2 TRBV15 CATSSGNTGELFF
TRBJ1-1 TRBV29-1 CSVESRSTVLNTEAFF
TRBJ2-4 TRBV7-2 CASSQDSKNIQYF
TRBJ2-2 TRBV4-1 CASSHPEGLAGITGELFF
TRBJ2-3 TRBV20-1 CSASRTSGETDTQYF
TRBJ2-2 TRBV27 CASSSPLSSGPSGELFF
TRBJ2-5 TRBV19 CASSIAQGTQYF
TRBJ1-5 TRBV12-3/TRBV12-4 CASSLDGNSNQPQHF
TRBJ2-1 TRBV6-5 CASSKLVGYEQFF
TRBJ2-3 TRBV15 CATSRVAGGPDTQYF
TRBJ1-1 TRBV7-8 CASSLVPGRVNTEAFF
TRBJ2-4 TRBV6-6 CASSPGTLNIQYF
TRBJ2-7 TRBV11-3 CASSLDGTSEQYF
TRBJ2-1 TRBV4-1 CASSHVDLGFSSYNEQFF
TRBJ1-2 TRBV5-1 CASSAGQGTYGYTF
TRBJ2-2 TRBV7-6 CASSLITSGSRGGELFF
TRBJ1-5 TRBV24-1 CATSDSDPNQPQHF
TRBJ1-4 TRBV10-3 CAISEQAGMNEKLFF
TRBJ1-1 TRBV6-5 CASRRTLITEAFF
TRBJ2-1 TRBV2 CASSKTGPSTVNEQFF
TRBJ1-2 TRBV7-9 CASSLAGLLYGYTF